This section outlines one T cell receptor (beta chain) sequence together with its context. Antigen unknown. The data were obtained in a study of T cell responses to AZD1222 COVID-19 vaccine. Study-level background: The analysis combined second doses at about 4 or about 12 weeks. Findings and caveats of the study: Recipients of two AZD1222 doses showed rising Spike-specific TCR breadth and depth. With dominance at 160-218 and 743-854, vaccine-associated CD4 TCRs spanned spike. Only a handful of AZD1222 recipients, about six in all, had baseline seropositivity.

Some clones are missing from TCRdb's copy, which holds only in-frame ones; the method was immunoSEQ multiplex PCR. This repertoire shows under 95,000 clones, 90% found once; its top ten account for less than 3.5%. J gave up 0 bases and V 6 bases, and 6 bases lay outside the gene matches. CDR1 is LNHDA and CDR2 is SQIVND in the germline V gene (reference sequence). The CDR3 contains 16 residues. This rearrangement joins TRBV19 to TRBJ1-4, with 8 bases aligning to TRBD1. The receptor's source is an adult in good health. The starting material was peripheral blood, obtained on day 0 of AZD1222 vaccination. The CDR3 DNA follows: TGTGCCAGTAGAGAACAGGGGGGACCAACTAATGAAAAACTGTTTTTT. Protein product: CASREQGGPTNEKLFF.